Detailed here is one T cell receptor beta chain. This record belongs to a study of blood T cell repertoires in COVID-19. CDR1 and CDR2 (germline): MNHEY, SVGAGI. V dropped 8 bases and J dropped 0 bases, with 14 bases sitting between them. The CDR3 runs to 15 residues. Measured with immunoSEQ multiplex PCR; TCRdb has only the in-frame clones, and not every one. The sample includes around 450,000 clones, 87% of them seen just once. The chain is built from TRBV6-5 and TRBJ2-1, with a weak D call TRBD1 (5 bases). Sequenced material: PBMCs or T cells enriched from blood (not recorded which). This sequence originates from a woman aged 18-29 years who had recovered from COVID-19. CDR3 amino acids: CASDVQGASYNEQFF. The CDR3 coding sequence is TGTGCCAGCGATGTTCAAGGGGCCTCCTACAATGAGCAGTTCTTC.